This entry concerns a single T cell receptor (beta chain). This PCR relied on a set of 60 Vbeta primers and 13 Jbeta primers. Clones were sequenced by immunoSEQ multiplex PCR, and TCRdb holds only the in-frame ones, with some missing. The profile shows roughly 100,000 clones, 77% of them singletons. The source of the sample is a study of cytomegalovirus exposure and HLA in healthy donors. V lost 3 bases, J lost 3 bases, and 10 bases lay in between. This CDR3 region has 14 residues. Germline V gives CDR1 LNHDA, CDR2 SQIVND (reference sequence). Healthy bone marrow donors formed the donor group. Likely unrecorded immune exposures existed in these nominally healthy donors.

The TCR originated in a middle-aged woman in good health and CMV-seronegative. The specimen sequenced was PBMCs. V is TRBV19 and J is TRBJ2-3, with a tentative D call TRBD1 (5 bases). This CDR3 is CASSMNRGTDTQYF. The DNA for the CDR3 is TGTGCCAGTAGTATGAATAGGGGTACAGATACGCAGTATTTT.